This T cell receptor (beta chain) is drawn from a study of CD8 T cells in ankylosing spondylitis. The CDR3 length is 21 residues. The V gene end was trimmed by 6 bases and the J gene end by 0 bases; junction bases not matched to a gene: 26. The V gene's germline CDR1 is DFQATT and CDR2 SNEGSKA (reference sequence). MiXCR, applied by TCRdb to the 5' RACE reads, yields one record per CDR3 protein. The table has tens of thousands of distinct CDR3 sequences, about 5.2% seen once. This clonotype was picked up many times. Its antigen is not known. General study points: Prior work had noted some motif variants in reactive arthritis blood and synovial fluid.

The sequenced sample was blood, either unsorted or a sorted T cell fraction (not recorded which). The J gene is TRBJ2-1, the V gene TRBV20-1, with TRBD2 identical over 7 bases. The TCR originated in a male donor with ankylosing spondylitis or in good health (not recorded which). The CDR3 here is CSAGGRGRGVHVESSYNEQFF. The CDR3 nucleotides read TGCAGTGCCGGAGGGAGGGGACGGGGGGTCCATGTGGAAAGCTCCTACAATGAGCAGTTCTTC.